A single sample is the source of the 13 T cell receptor beta chains below, sequenced in a study of molecular identifiers for immune sequencing clone quantification. Via MiXCR, TCRdb re-called the PCR reads, giving one row per CDR3 protein. The sample has more than 60,000 distinct CDR3 sequences, about 17% seen once. The sequenced material came from naive CD8+ T cells from blood, with Jurkat cell RNA spiked in. The sample's subset: FACS-sorted CD8+CD4-CCR7+CD45RA+ naive T cells. The receptors come from a human donor in good health. Some libraries in this study had Jurkat cell RNA spiked in.

Remarks on this clonotype: This clone may be a read error of a much larger clone one base away. The CDR3 end shows no conserved phenylalanine or tryptophan, and so a read error is likely. The chain combines TRBV7-9 with TRBJ1-5; no definite D call. Germline-derived CDR1 and CDR2 are SEHNR and FQNEAQ (reference sequence). V was clipped by 5 bases and J by 7 bases, with 9 bases between them. The CDR3 has 12 amino acids. The CDR3 protein is CASSLWEQPQHL. Here the CDR3 DNA reads TGTGCCAGCAGCCTGTGGGAACAGCCCCAGCATCTT.

This clonotype was detected ten times or more. V usage is TRBV7-2 and J usage is TRBJ2-5; 8 bases are shared with TRBD1. Germline values: CDR1 SGHTA, CDR2 FQGNSA. The CDR3 spans 15 residues. After removal of 1 base from V and 0 bases from J, the junction contained 1 base not matched to a gene. For the CDR3, the DNA is TGTGCCAGCAGCTTAGGGACAGGGTACCAAGAGACCCAGTACTTC. The encoded protein is CASSLGTGYQETQYF.

The table lists this clonotype with many counts. The chain couples TRBV3-1 to TRBJ2-2, with no clear D. The V end was cut by 5 bases, the J end by 0 bases, with 16 bases between. This CDR3 contains 17 residues. CDR1 is LGHDT, CDR2 YNNKEL, per germline (reference sequence). The CDR3 DNA reads as TGTGCCAGCAGCAACTATCTGCGGAGTGCGAACACCGGGGAGCTGTTTTTT. Protein sequence: CASSNYLRSANTGELFF.

In this sample, this clonotype turned up many times. The V and J genes are TRBV6-6 and TRBJ2-7; D is undetermined. CDR1 is MNHNY, CDR2 SVGAGI, per germline (reference sequence). Trimming took 0 bases from V and 0 from J, leaving 9 bases between them. The CDR3 consists of 15 residues. The CDR3 DNA reads TGTGCCAGCAGTTACTCAGTTTCCCTCTCCTACGAGCAGTACTTC. It is translated as CASSYSVSLSYEQYF.

This clonotype was seen repeatedly, ten times or more. The chain couples TRBV9 to TRBJ1-1; D remains unclear. Trimming shortened V by 4 bases and J by 4 bases, and 17 bases separated the two germline ends. Germline V gene lookup returns CDR1 SGDLS and CDR2 YYNGEE. This CDR3 is built from 15 residues. CDR3 sequence reads: CASSPFEGFSTEAFF. The CDR3 coding sequence is TGTGCCAGCAGCCCCTTTGAGGGTTTTAGCACTGAAGCTTTCTTT.

This clonotype showed up just once. The chain has TRBV5-3 and TRBJ2-7; D ambiguous. TRBV5-3 is given ORF status, its function remaining uncertain. This CDR3 spans 14 amino acids. In DNA, the CDR3 is TGTGCCAGCAGCTGGGTACCCCAGGTGACCGAGCAGTACGTC. It encodes CASSWVPQVTEQYV.

This clonotype was picked up many times. The V and J genes are TRBV24-1 and TRBJ2-1; D gene uncertain. The CDR3 covers 13 residues. Trimming stripped 5 bases from V and 5 bases from J, with 9 bases between. The germline V gene encodes CDR1 KGHDR and CDR2 SFDVKD. CDR3 DNA sequence: TGTGCCACCAGTGGGCTCGGAGACAATGAGCAGTTCTTC. Translating gives CATSGLGDNEQFF.

This clonotype was detected only a few times. The chain is built from TRBV5-1 and TRBJ2-7; possible D gene TRBD1, 5 bases. Germline V gene lookup returns CDR1 SGHRS and CDR2 YFSETQ. CDR3 length equals 13 residues. The V end was cut by 4 bases, the J end by 0 bases, with 8 bases between. Written as DNA, the CDR3 is TGCGCCAGCAGCGACAGTAGCTCCTACGAGCAGTACTTC. This encodes CASSDSSSYEQYF.

Points on this clonotype: A much larger clone differs from this one at a single base, so this may be a read error. The chain employs TRBV30 and TRBJ2-7; 9 bases are a match to TRBD2. Germline V gene sequence: CDR1 GTSNPN, CDR2 SVGIG (reference sequence). The CDR3 has 14 amino acids. DNA of the CDR3: TGTGCCTGGAGTTGGTCTAGCGGGGCCTACGAGCAGCACTTC. Translated, it gives CAWSWSSGAYEQHF.

This clonotype was observed at least ten times. The rearrangement uses TRBV15 and TRBJ1-5; D remains unclear. CDR3 length: 15 amino acids. The V gene's germline CDR1 is LNHNV and CDR2 YYDKDF (reference sequence). The V and J ends lost 5 bases and 2 bases respectively, with 13 bases between them. The CDR3 sequence is CATSGSRGGNQPQHF. The CDR3 nucleotides read TGTGCCACCAGCGGGAGTCGGGGTGGCAATCAGCCCCAGCATTTT.

V gene TRBV27 combines with J gene TRBJ1-1; possible D gene TRBD1, 5 bases. The length of the CDR3 is 14 residues. Germline CDR1 reads MNHEY; CDR2 reads SMNVEV (reference sequence). Trimming pared 5 bases from V and 4 bases from J, leaving 14 bases between. CDR3 sequence reads: CASSPLLGPTEAFF. As DNA, the CDR3 is TGTGCCAGCAGTCCCCTATTGGGGCCCACTGAAGCTTTCTTT.

The V gene is TRBV5-1, the J gene TRBJ2-3; D ambiguous. The tail of the sequence fits TRBJ1-5 better, so the J call may be wrong. Germline assignment: CDR1 SGHRS and CDR2 YFSETQ. The CDR3 is 15 residues long. CDR3 DNA sequence: TGCGCCAGCAGCCACGAGGGTTACATCACAGATACGCAGCATTTT. It is translated as CASSHEGYITDTQHF.

The chain recombines TRBV11-2 with TRBJ2-1, with 12 positions matching TRBD2. CDR3 length: 18 amino acids. The germline V gene encodes CDR1 SGHAT and CDR2 FQNNGV. Unmatched junction bases numbered 9, after V lost 4 bases and J lost 2 bases. The CDR3 nucleotides are TGTGCCAGCAGCTCCTTACTAGCGGGAGGTGGGGCCTACAATGAGCAGTTCTTC. This encodes CASSSLLAGGGAYNEQFF.